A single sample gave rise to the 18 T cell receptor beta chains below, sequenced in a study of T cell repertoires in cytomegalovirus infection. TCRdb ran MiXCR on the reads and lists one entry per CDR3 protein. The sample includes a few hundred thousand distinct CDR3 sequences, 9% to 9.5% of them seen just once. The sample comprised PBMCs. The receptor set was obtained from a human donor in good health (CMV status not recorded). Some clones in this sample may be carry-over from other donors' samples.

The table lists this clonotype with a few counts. CDR3 amino acids: CSAKRGVSANTGELFF. The DNA of the CDR3 is TGCAGTGCGAAGCGCGGGGTGTCGGCGAACACCGGGGAGCTGTTTTTT. The chain combines TRBV20-1 with TRBJ2-2; D might be TRBD2 (6 bases). CDR1 and CDR2 (germline): DFQATT, SNEGSKA (reference sequence). The CDR3 is made up of 16 amino acids. Trimming shortened V by 6 bases and J by 0 bases, and 17 bases separated the two germline ends.

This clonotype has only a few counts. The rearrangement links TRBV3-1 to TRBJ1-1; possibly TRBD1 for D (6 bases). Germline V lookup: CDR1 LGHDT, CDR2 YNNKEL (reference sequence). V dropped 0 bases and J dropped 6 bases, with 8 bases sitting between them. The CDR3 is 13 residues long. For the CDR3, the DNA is TGTGCCAGCAGCCAAGACAGGGGTCCTGAAGCTTTCTTT. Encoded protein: CASSQDRGPEAFF.

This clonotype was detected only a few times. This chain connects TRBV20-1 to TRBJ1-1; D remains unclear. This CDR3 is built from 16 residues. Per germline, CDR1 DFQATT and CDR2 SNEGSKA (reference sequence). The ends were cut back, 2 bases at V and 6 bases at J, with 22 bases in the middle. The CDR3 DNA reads TGCAGTGCTAGACCCCCTAAGGACTCTTCGACGGCTGAAGCTTTCTTT. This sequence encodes CSARPPKDSSTAEAFF.

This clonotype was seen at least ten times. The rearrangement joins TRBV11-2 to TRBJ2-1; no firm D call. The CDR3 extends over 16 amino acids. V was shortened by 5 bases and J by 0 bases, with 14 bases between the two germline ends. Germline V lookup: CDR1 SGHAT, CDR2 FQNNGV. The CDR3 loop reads CASSDGARSSYNEQFF. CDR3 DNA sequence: TGTGCCAGCAGCGACGGCGCGAGGAGCTCCTACAATGAGCAGTTCTTC.

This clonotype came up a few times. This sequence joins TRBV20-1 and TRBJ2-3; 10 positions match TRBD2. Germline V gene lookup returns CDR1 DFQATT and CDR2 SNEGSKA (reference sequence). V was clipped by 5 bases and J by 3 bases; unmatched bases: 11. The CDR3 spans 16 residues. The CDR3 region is CSASRASGSITDTQYF. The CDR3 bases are TGCAGTGCTTCTCGGGCTAGCGGGAGTATAACAGATACGCAGTATTTT.

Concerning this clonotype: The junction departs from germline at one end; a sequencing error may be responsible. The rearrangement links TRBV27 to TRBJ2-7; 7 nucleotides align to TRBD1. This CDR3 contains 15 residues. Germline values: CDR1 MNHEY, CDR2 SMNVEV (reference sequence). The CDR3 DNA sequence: TGTGCCAGCAGATCGACAAGGGGGCTCGGTTACGAGAAGTACTTC. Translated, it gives CASRSTRGLGYEKYF.

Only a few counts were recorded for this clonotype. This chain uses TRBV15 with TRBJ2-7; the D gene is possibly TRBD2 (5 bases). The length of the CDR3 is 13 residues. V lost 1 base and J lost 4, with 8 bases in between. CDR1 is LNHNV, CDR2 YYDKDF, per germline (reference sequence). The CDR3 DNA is TGTGCCACCAGCAGAGGAGGGAGATACGAGCAGTACTTC. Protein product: CATSRGGRYEQYF.

The CDR3 region is CAIRIQGATEQYF. The CDR3 DNA follows: TGTGCCATCAGGATACAGGGGGCGACCGAGCAGTACTTC. The rearrangement joins TRBV10-3 to TRBJ2-7, with TRBD1 identical over 9 bases. CDR1 is ENHRY, CDR2 SYGVKD, per germline. The CDR3 covers 13 residues. J was trimmed by 6 bases and V by 6 bases; bases with no gene match: 6.

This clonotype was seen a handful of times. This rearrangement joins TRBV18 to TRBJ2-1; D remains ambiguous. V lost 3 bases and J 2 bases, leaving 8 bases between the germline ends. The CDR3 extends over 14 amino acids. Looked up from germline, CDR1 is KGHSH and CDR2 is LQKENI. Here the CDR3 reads CASSPPGPYNEQFF. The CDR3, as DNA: TGTGCCAGCTCACCTCCCGGGCCCTACAATGAGCAGTTCTTC.

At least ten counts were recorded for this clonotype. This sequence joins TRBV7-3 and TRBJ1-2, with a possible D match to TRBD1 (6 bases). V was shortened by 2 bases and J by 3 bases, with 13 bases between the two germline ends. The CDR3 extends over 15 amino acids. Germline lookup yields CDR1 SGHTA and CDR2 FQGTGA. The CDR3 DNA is TGTGCCAGCAGCTTATACAACAGGGAGGACTATGGCTACACCTTC. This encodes CASSLYNREDYGYTF.

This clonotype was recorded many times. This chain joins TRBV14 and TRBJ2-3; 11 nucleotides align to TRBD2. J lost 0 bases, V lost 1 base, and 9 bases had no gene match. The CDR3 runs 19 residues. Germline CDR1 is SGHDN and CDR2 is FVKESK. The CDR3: CASSQARLAGPASTDTQYF. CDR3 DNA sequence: TGTGCCAGCAGCCAAGCTCGACTAGCGGGGCCCGCTAGCACAGATACGCAGTATTTT.

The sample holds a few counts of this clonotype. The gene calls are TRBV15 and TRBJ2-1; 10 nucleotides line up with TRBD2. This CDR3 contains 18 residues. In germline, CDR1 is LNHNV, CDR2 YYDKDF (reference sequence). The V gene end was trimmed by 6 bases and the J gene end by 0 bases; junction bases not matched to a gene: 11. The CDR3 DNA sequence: TGTGCCACCAGTCTTTTACCGGGACTAGCGAGCTCCTACAATGAGCAGTTCTTC. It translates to CATSLLPGLASSYNEQFF.

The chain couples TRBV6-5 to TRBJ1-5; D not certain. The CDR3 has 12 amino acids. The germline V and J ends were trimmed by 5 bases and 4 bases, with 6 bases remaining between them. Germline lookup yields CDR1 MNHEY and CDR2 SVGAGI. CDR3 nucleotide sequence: TGTGCCAGCAGTCAAACAAATCAGCCCCAGCATTTT. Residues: CASSQTNQPQHF.

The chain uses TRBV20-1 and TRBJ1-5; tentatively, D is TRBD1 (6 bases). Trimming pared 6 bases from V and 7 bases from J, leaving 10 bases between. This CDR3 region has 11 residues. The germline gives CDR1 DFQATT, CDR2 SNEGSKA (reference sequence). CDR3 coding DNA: TGCAGTGCGAATAGGGGGCAGCCCCAGCATTTT. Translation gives CSANRGQPQHF.

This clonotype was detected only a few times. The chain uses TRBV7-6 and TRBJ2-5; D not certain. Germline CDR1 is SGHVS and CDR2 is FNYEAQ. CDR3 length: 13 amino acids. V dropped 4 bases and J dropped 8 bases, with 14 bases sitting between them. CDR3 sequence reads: CASSSSGVGTQYF. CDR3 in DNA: TGTGCCAGCAGCTCCTCTGGCGTTGGTACCCAGTACTTC.

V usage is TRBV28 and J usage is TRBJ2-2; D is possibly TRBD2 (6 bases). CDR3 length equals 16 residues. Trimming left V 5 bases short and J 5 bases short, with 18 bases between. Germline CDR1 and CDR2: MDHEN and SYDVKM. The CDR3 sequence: CASSALGGLKTGELFF. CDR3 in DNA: TGTGCCAGCAGTGCTCTCGGGGGTCTTAAGACCGGGGAGCTGTTTTTT.

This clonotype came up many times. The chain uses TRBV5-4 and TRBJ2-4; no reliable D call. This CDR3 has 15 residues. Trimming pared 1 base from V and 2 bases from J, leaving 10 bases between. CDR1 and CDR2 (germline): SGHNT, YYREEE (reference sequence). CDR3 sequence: CASSLSSTTKNIQYF. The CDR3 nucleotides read TGTGCCAGCAGCTTGTCCAGTACTACCAAAAACATTCAGTACTTC.

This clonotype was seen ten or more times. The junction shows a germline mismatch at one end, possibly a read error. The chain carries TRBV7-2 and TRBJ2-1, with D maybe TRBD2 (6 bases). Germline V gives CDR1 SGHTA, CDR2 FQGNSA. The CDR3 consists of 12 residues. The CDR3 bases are TGTGCCAGCAGCTTTGGGGAGTCAGGGAGGCTCTTC. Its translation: CASSFGESGRLF. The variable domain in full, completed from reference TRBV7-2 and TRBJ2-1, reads GAGVSQSPSNKVTEKGKDVELRCDPISGHTALYWYRQSLGQGLEFLIYFQGNSAPDKSGLPSDRFSAERTGGSVSTLTIQRTQQEDSAVYLCASSFGESGRLFGPGTRLTVL.